A selection of T cell receptor beta chains follows, all from one sample in a study of blood T cell repertoires in COVID-19. Measured with immunoSEQ multiplex PCR; TCRdb has only the in-frame clones, and not every one. The repertoire holds over 150,000 clones, with around nine tenths as singletons. The specimen was peripheral blood. These receptor sequences come from a man aged 40-55 years with active or convalescent COVID-19. Both conserved end residues are part of each CDR3. D genes are given only for firm matches. A row's size may be missing; if present it is once, few, many or a size class.

j_call,v_call,clone_size,cdr3_length,d_call,cdr3_nt,cdr3_aa
TRBJ2-7,TRBV5-5,-,16,TRBD2,TGTGCCAGCAGCTTGGCCATGGCGGGGGGTCTTTACGAGCAGTACTTC,CASSLAMAGGLYEQYF
TRBJ2-7,TRBV29-1,few,12,-,TGCAGCGTTGGTGTCTTCTCCTACGAGCAGTACTTC,CSVGVFSYEQYF
TRBJ1-5,TRBV24-1,-,15,-,TGTGCCACCAGTGATCAGGGGAGCGGCAATCAGCCCCAGCATTTT,CATSDQGSGNQPQHF
TRBJ2-5,TRBV7-9,-,14,-,TGTGCCAGCAGCTATTGGGGCGGTGAAGAGACCCAGTACTTC,CASSYWGGEETQYF
TRBJ2-7,TRBV13,-,15,-,TGTGCCAGCAGCTACTCAGGGGAGTTGTCCTACGAGCAGTACTTC,CASSYSGELSYEQYF
TRBJ1-2,TRBV20-1,-,14,TRBD1,TGCAGTGCTAGTACATCGGGACAGGCTGATGGCTACACCTTC,CSASTSGQADGYTF
TRBJ1-5,TRBV18,-,12,-,TGTGCCAGCTCAGGGCCTGCTCAGCCCCAGCATTTT,CASSGPAQPQHF
TRBJ2-3,TRBV11-3,-,15,-,TGTGCCAGCAGCTTAGGCGGGACTAGCACAGATACGCAGTATTTT,CASSLGGTSTDTQYF
TRBJ2-2,TRBV5-1,-,14,-,TGCGCCAGCAGCTTTCGGGAGAACACCGGGGAGCTGTTTTTT,CASSFRENTGELFF
TRBJ2-5,TRBV9,-,15,TRBD2,TGTGCCAGCGCCCCCCTCGCGGGGGGGCGAGAGACCCAGTACTTC,CASAPLAGGRETQYF
TRBJ1-5,TRBV7-3,-,13,-,TGTGCCAGCAGCAGGGGAAGCAATCAGCCCCAGCATTTT,CASSRGSNQPQHF
TRBJ1-6,TRBV5-1,-,17,-,TGCGCCAGCAGCTTGGCAAGACGGAGCTCCTATAATTCACCCCTCCACTTT,CASSLARRSSYNSPLHF
TRBJ1-2,TRBV20-1,-,15,TRBD1,TGCAGTGCTAGTCTACCGACAGGGCATAGAAGAGGCTACACCTTC,CSASLPTGHRRGYTF
TRBJ2-6,TRBV5-1,once,15,TRBD1,TGCGCCAGCAGAGACAGGGATTCTGGGGCCAACGTCCTGACTTTC,CASRDRDSGANVLTF
TRBJ1-2,TRBV11-3,-,12,-,TGTGCCAGCAGCCTGGAGGGCCTTGGCTACACCTTC,CASSLEGLGYTF
TRBJ2-3,TRBV5-4,-,16,TRBD2,TGTGCCAGCAGCTTTAAAGCGGGGGCTTCCACAGATACGCAGTATTTT,CASSFKAGASTDTQYF
TRBJ2-2,TRBV9,-,14,-,TGTGCCAGCAGCGGATTACAACCAACCGGGGAGCTGTTTTTT,CASSGLQPTGELFF
TRBJ1-4,TRBV4-1,-,15,TRBD1,TGCGCCAGCAGCCAAGCTGGACAGGGGGCGCAGAAACTGTTTTTT,CASSQAGQGAQKLFF
TRBJ2-5,TRBV6-5,-,16,TRBD2,TGTGCCAGCAGTTACCAAACCGGGGGGACCGGAGAGACCCAGTACTTC,CASSYQTGGTGETQYF
TRBJ2-7,TRBV2,-,13,-,TGTGCCAGCAGTGAACACGGGTTTGGCGAGCAGTACTTC,CASSEHGFGEQYF
TRBJ2-3,TRBV6-5,-,14,-,TGTGCCAGCAGTTACGGGCGGGTCACAGATACGCAGTATTTT,CASSYGRVTDTQYF
TRBJ1-2,TRBV7-9,-,17,-,TGTGCCAGCAGCTTAGCGCTCGGCGGAGGAGAGGTATATGGCTACACCTTC,CASSLALGGGEVYGYTF
TRBJ2-7,TRBV2,-,12,-,TGTGCCAGCAGGGACGGGACCTACGAGCAGTACTTC,CASRDGTYEQYF
TRBJ2-2,TRBV10-3,-,11,-,TGTGCCATCAGGACAACCGGGGAGCTGTTTTTT,CAIRTTGELFF
TRBJ1-1,TRBV5-1,-,14,TRBD1,TGCGCCAGCAGTCCCGGGACAGGGAACACTGAAGCTTTCTTT,CASSPGTGNTEAFF
TRBJ1-1,TRBV14,-,16,TRBD1,TGTGCCAGCAGCCAGGGGACAGGCGATATGAACACTGAAGCTTTCTTT,CASSQGTGDMNTEAFF
TRBJ2-3,TRBV6-6,-,15,TRBD2,TGTGCCAGCAGTTTTCTAGCGGGGGTCACAGATACGCAGTATTTT,CASSFLAGVTDTQYF
TRBJ1-2,TRBV6-5,-,15,TRBD1,TGTGCCAGCAAGTCCCCGACAGGGGGCTTGGGTGGCTACACCTTC,CASKSPTGGLGGYTF
TRBJ2-1,TRBV7-8,-,17,TRBD2,TGTGCCAGCAGCCCCAGTGGACTAGCGGGGGGTTTTAATGAGCAGTTCTTC,CASSPSGLAGGFNEQFF
TRBJ2-2,TRBV7-9,few,14,-,TGTGCCAGCAGCTTTACTCAGGACACCGGGGAGCTGTTTTTT,CASSFTQDTGELFF
TRBJ1-2,TRBV3-1/TRBV3-2,once,16,TRBD1,TGTGACAGCAGCCAAGTATTAGCGGGACAGGGCTATGGCTACACCTTC,CDSSQVLAGQGYGYTF
TRBJ2-7,TRBV10-1,-,13,TRBD2,TGCGCCAGCACCCCGGGACTAGGACACGAGCAGTACTTC,CASTPGLGHEQYF
TRBJ2-4,TRBV15,-,16,TRBD1,TGTGCCACCAGCAGAGAGGGACAGGGGGATGGCAACATTCAGTACTTC,CATSREGQGDGNIQYF
TRBJ2-2,TRBV6-2/TRBV6-3,-,14,-,TGTGCCAGCAGTCGGGATTTTAACACCGGGGAGCTGTTTTTT,CASSRDFNTGELFF
TRBJ2-2,TRBV28,-,16,TRBD1,TGTGCCAGCAGCCATACCGGGACAGGGTACACCGGGGAGCTGTTTTTT,CASSHTGTGYTGELFF
TRBJ2-7,TRBV12-3/TRBV12-4,-,12,-,TGTGCCAGCAGTTTACCGGGATCCGAGCAGTACTTC,CASSLPGSEQYF
TRBJ2-1,TRBV19,-,13,-,TGTGCCAGTAGTACCGGGATCTACAATGAGCAGTTCTTC,CASSTGIYNEQFF
TRBJ1-5,TRBV28,-,12,-,TGTGCCAGCAGCTATACAGATCAGCCCCAGCATTTT,CASSYTDQPQHF
TRBJ1-3,TRBV19,-,16,TRBD1,TGTGCCAGTAGTCCTCGGACAGGGGGCACAGAAAACACCATATATTTT,CASSPRTGGTENTIYF
TRBJ2-3,TRBV6-6,-,15,TRBD2,TGTGCCAGCAGTTACTCGGGGCTAGCGGCAGATACGCAGTATTTT,CASSYSGLAADTQYF
TRBJ2-1,TRBV9,-,15,TRBD2,TGTGCCAGCAGCGTAGGTGGCGGGGGACTAAATGAGCAGTTCTTC,CASSVGGGGLNEQFF
TRBJ2-7,TRBV7-2,-,14,TRBD2,TGTGCCTCCAGGGGGGCTAGCGGGGGCTACGAGCAGTACTTC,CASRGASGGYEQYF
TRBJ2-7,TRBV20-1,-,11,-,TGCAGTGCTAGAGTGACGGGCGAGCAGTACTTC,CSARVTGEQYF
TRBJ2-7,TRBV9,-,14,-,TGTGCCAGCAGTCCGGGGGGCGAGCCCTACGAGCAGTACTTC,CASSPGGEPYEQYF
TRBJ1-3,TRBV18,few,14,-,TGTGCCAGCTCAGCGGACATCTCTGGAAACACCATATATTTT,CASSADISGNTIYF
TRBJ1-1,TRBV30,-,14,-,TGTGCCTGGAGATCCCTACTACGGAGCACTGAAGCTTTCTTT,CAWRSLLRSTEAFF
TRBJ2-1,TRBV4-1,once,17,TRBD2,TGCGCCAGCAGCCAGTGGACTAGCGGGGAAAATTTCAATGAGCAGTTCTTC,CASSQWTSGENFNEQFF
TRBJ1-1,TRBV7-9,-,15,-,TGTGCCAGCAGCTTAGAGGTCAGGAAGAACACTGAAGCTTTCTTT,CASSLEVRKNTEAFF
TRBJ2-7,TRBV6-5,few,14,TRBD1,TGTGCCAGCAGCCGACTGACAGGGGGCTACGAGCAGTACTTC,CASSRLTGGYEQYF
TRBJ1-2,TRBV18,-,14,TRBD1,TGTGCCAGCTCAGCGGGACAGGGCCTCGATGGCTACACCTTC,CASSAGQGLDGYTF
TRBJ1-2,TRBV28,-,15,-,TGTGCCAGCACTCCAAGACAGGCAAGCTTCTATGGCTACACCTTC,CASTPRQASFYGYTF
TRBJ2-7,TRBV3-1/TRBV3-2,-,16,TRBD1,TGTGCCAGCAGCCAAGGTCAAGGGACAGGGCTCCGCGAGCAGTACTTC,CASSQGQGTGLREQYF
TRBJ2-1,TRBV3-1/TRBV3-2,-,16,TRBD1,TGTGCCAGCAGCAACTCCGGGACAGGGCTTCACAATGAGCAGTTCTTC,CASSNSGTGLHNEQFF